Sequencing of this TCR beta chain was carried out in a study of blood T cell repertoires in COVID-19. About the study: The study drew acute and convalescent COVID-19 samples from the United States, Italy and Spain. PBMCs, B-cell-depleted T cells, or T cells provided the cDNA or gDNA that made up the material.

The CDR3 totals 15 residues. The trim removed 6 bases at V and 8 bases at J, leaving 10 bases unmatched. Germline V gene data show CDR1 as SNHLY and CDR2 as FYNNEI. As originally analysed: Estimation of nucleated cell counts was performed using reference gene primer amplification. TCRdb keeps only in-frame clones here, not all; method: immunoSEQ multiplex PCR. That table furnishes V, J and clone size, whereas the DNA furnished D and trimming. Among approximately 230,000 clones listed, just over 85% were seen once. The chain recombines TRBV2 with TRBJ1-4, with 9 bases identical to TRBD1. Sequenced input: peripheral blood. The sequence came from a man younger than 40 who had recovered from COVID-19. CDR3 residues: CASRGLDRGSEKLFF. The CDR3 DNA reads as TGTGCCAGCAGGGGCCTGGACAGGGGTAGCGAAAAACTGTTTTTT.